These 20 T cell receptor beta chains came from one sample sequenced in a study of T cell responses to AZD1222 COVID-19 vaccine. This table comes from immunoSEQ multiplex PCR, and its TCRdb copy is limited to in-frame clones, with some not included. The profile shows approximately 130,000 clones, roughly 93% of them singletons. Sequenced material: peripheral blood, taken on day 0 of AZD1222 vaccination. The receptors stem from an adult in good health.

The gene calls are TRBV9 and TRBJ2-5, with 7 bases that match TRBD2. V shed 4 bases and J 7 bases; nucleotides not matched to a gene: 16. Germline V CDR1 and CDR2: SGDLS, YYNGEE. The CDR3 runs 16 residues. The CDR3: CASSPQTSRQRGTQYF. For the CDR3, the DNA is TGTGCCAGCAGCCCACAGACTAGCCGACAAAGAGGGACCCAGTACTTC.

This sequence joins TRBV28 and TRBJ1-5; D remains ambiguous. The length of the CDR3 is 14 residues. Germline V gene lookup returns CDR1 MDHEN and CDR2 SYDVKM. V dropped 5 bases and J dropped 2 bases, with 10 bases sitting between them. This CDR3 reads CASSPPGRNQPQHF. As DNA, the CDR3 is TGTGCCAGCAGTCCGCCGGGTCGCAATCAGCCCCAGCATTTT. Full variable domain (missing parts from reference TRBV28 and TRBJ1-5): DVKVTQSSRYLVKRTGEKVFLECVQDMDHENMFWYRQDPGLGLRLIYFSYDVKMKEKGDIPEGYSVSREKKERFSLILESASTNQTSMYLCASSPPGRNQPQHFGDGTRLSIL.

The J gene is TRBJ2-5, the V gene TRBV7-8; D is uncertain. This CDR3 contains 14 residues. Germline V gene sequence: CDR1 SGHVS, CDR2 FQNEAQ. Between the trimmed V and J ends, which lost 1 base and 4 bases, there was a span of 10 bases. The DNA for the CDR3 is TGTGCCAGCAGCTTAGATTGGGGTTTAGAGACCCAGTACTTC. This gives the protein CASSLDWGLETQYF.

The V and J genes are TRBV10-3 and TRBJ1-3; D gene ambiguous. The CDR3 loop spans 14 amino acids. V was pared by 6 bases and J by 1 base, with 10 bases between. Germline V gene sequence: CDR1 ENHRY, CDR2 SYGVKD. The CDR3 region has the DNA TGTGCCATCAGCGGGATGGAGTCTGGAAACACCATATATTTT. Translation: CAISGMESGNTIYF.

This clone was detected once. This chain uses TRBV7-5 with TRBJ2-3; the DNA was not compared with TRBD2, the D call given in the table. TRBV7-5 is a listed pseudogene. The CDR3 has 16 amino acids. CDR3 amino acids: CARSSVRRGSTDTQYF. The CDR3 coding sequence is TGTGCCAGAAGCTCAGTGAGGAGGGGTAGCACAGATACGCAGTATTTT.

The rearrangement joins TRBV18 to TRBJ1-5; 7 bases are a match to TRBD1. Germline V gene sequence: CDR1 KGHSH, CDR2 LQKENI. The CDR3 has 14 residues. J lost 7 bases, V lost 5 bases, and 8 bases had no gene match. The CDR3 coding sequence is TGTGCCAGCTCAGCTATTACAGGGGAACAGCCCCAGCATTTT. Translating gives CASSAITGEQPQHF. The entire variable domain, with the rest obtained from reference TRBV18 and TRBJ1-5, is as follows: NAGVMQNPRHLVRRRGQEARLRCSPMKGHSHVYWYRQLPEEGLKFMVYLQKENIIDESGMPKERFSAEFPKEGPSILRIQQVVRGDSAAYFCASSAITGEQPQHFGDGTRLSIL.

This chain links TRBV5-4 with TRBJ1-2; maybe TRBD1 (5 bases). Trimming pared 6 bases from V and 5 bases from J, leaving 17 bases between. CDR3 length: 14 amino acids. Germline values: CDR1 SGHNT, CDR2 YYREEE (reference sequence). CDR3 region: CASTLWVGGYGYTF. The CDR3 coding sequence is TGTGCCAGCACCCTGTGGGTGGGGGGATATGGCTACACCTTC.

The rearrangement joins TRBV25-1 to TRBJ1-5, with unresolved D. The CDR3 is made up of 13 amino acids. In germline, CDR1 is MGHDK, CDR2 SYGVNS. Deletions cut 1 base from V and 4 bases from J, with 5 bases between. The CDR3 DNA sequence: TGTGCCAGCAGTGAATGGGGAAATCAGCCCCAGCATTTT. This translates into CASSEWGNQPQHF. The full variable domain, rest sourced from reference TRBV25-1 and TRBJ1-5, is EADIYQTPRYLVIGTGKKITLECSQTMGHDKMYWYQQDPGMELHLIHYSYGVNSTEKGDLSSESTVSRIRTEHFPLTLESARPSHTSQYLCASSEWGNQPQHFGDGTRLSIL.

The chain is built from TRBV7-2 and TRBJ2-5; D not certain. The CDR3 has 13 residues. V lost 1 base, J lost 9 bases, and 12 bases lay in between. Per the germline V gene, CDR1 is SGHTA and CDR2 is FQGNSA. CDR3 sequence reads: CASSLGLQESQYF. In DNA form, the CDR3 reads TGTGCCAGCAGCTTAGGCCTCCAGGAATCCCAGTACTTC.

The chain employs TRBV27 and TRBJ1-2; 9 bases map to TRBD1. Looked up from germline, CDR1 is MNHEY and CDR2 is SMNVEV (reference sequence). This CDR3 is 14 amino acids long. Unmatched junction bases numbered 11, after V lost 8 bases and J lost 7 bases. The CDR3 DNA reads TGTGCCAGCGGTCTCGGACAGGGGAGGTCTGGCTACACCTTC. This sequence encodes CASGLGQGRSGYTF.

The chain joins TRBV5-1 to TRBJ1-4, with a tentative D call TRBD1 (5 bases). The CDR3 has 14 residues. Deletions cut 4 bases from V and 8 bases from J, with 15 bases between. Germline V gene lookup returns CDR1 SGHRS and CDR2 YFSETQ. The CDR3: CASSTGGSEEKLFF. The CDR3 bases are TGCGCCAGCAGCACCGGGGGTTCGGAAGAAAAACTGTTTTTT. The whole variable domain, filled in from reference TRBV5-1 and TRBJ1-4, reads KAGVTQTPRYLIKTRGQQVTLSCSPISGHRSVSWYQQTPGQGLQFLFEYFSETQRNKGNFPGRFSGRQFSNSRSEMNVSTLELGDSALYLCASSTGGSEEKLFFGSGTQLSVL.

This clone was counted between two and nine times. This rearrangement joins TRBV27 to TRBJ2-7; 9 nucleotides match TRBD1. Germline CDR1 is MNHEY and CDR2 is SMNVEV (reference sequence). The CDR3 runs to 15 residues. J was trimmed by 2 bases and V by 6 bases; bases with no gene match: 8. The CDR3 DNA reads as TGTGCCAGCAGCGCTCACAGGGGGCCCGCCTACGAGCAGTACTTC. It encodes CASSAHRGPAYEQYF.

This clone has more than one count but fewer than ten. The chain recombines TRBV15 with TRBJ1-4, with D perhaps matching TRBD1 (6 bases). V was clipped by 1 base and J by 8 bases, with 14 bases between them. The CDR3 consists of 15 residues. Looked up from germline, CDR1 is LNHNV and CDR2 is YYDKDF (reference sequence). CDR3 protein: CATSRVPDSAEKLFF. CDR3 coding DNA: TGTGCCACCAGCAGAGTGCCGGACAGCGCCGAAAAACTGTTTTTT.

The chain joins TRBV19 to TRBJ1-5; D possibly corresponds to TRBD1 (6 bases). The length of the CDR3 is 14 residues. In germline, CDR1 is LNHDA, CDR2 SQIVND (reference sequence). The V end lost 5 bases, the J end lost 7 bases, and 15 bases lay between the germline ends. CDR3 residues: CASSLGGGAQPQHF. Here the CDR3 DNA reads TGTGCCAGTAGTCTCGGAGGGGGGGCGCAGCCCCAGCATTTT.

The DNA for the CDR3 is TGTGCCAGCGGCACCACCGAGCCCCAGCATTTT. Protein: CASGTTEPQHF. The chain combines TRBV7-2 with TRBJ1-5, with D unresolved. This CDR3 comprises 11 residues. Germline CDR1 and CDR2: SGHTA and FQGNSA. The ends were cut back, 8 bases at V and 8 bases at J, with 10 bases in the middle.

The chain carries TRBV2 and TRBJ2-1; D remains unclear. The germline V gene has CDR1 SNHLY and CDR2 FYNNEI. The CDR3 loop spans 15 amino acids. The V gene lost 8 bases and the J gene lost 0 bases, with 14 bases spanning the gap. CDR3 nucleotides: TGTGCCAGCCTAACGCAGATTAGCTCCTACAATGAGCAGTTCTTC. It specifies CASLTQISSYNEQFF.

The chain joins TRBV12-3 or TRBV12-4 to TRBJ2-7; D may correspond to TRBD1 or TRBD2 (5 bases each). There are 12 residues in the CDR3. The V end lost 5 bases, the J end lost 6 bases, and 11 bases lay between the germline ends. This chain's CDR3 is CASSPGRFEQYF. The DNA of the CDR3 is TGTGCCAGCAGTCCGGGACGGTTCGAGCAGTACTTC.

V is TRBV28 and J is TRBJ1-2; the D gene is possibly TRBD1 (6 bases). The V gene lost 7 bases and the J gene lost 7 bases, with 22 bases spanning the gap. The CDR3 is made up of 15 amino acids. The V gene's germline CDR1 is MDHEN and CDR2 SYDVKM. Here the CDR3 reads CASTRGVGVGFGYTF. CDR3 nucleotides: TGTGCCAGCACGAGGGGGGTGGGGGTTGGATTTGGCTACACCTTC.

The chain combines TRBV5-5 with TRBJ2-1, with D possibly being TRBD1 (5 bases). The V end was cut by 1 base, the J end by 7 bases, with 15 bases between. The CDR3 totals 15 residues. From germline, CDR1 is SGHKS and CDR2 YYEKEE (reference sequence). As DNA, the CDR3 is TGTGCCAGCAGCTTGTGGGGCGCCCGCCGGAATGAGCAGTTCTTC. It encodes CASSLWGARRNEQFF.

The chain uses TRBV25-1 and TRBJ1-1, with unresolved D. The ends were cut back, 2 bases at V and 10 bases at J, with 11 bases in the middle. The germline gives CDR1 MGHDK, CDR2 SYGVNS. The CDR3 is made up of 12 amino acids. CDR3 sequence: CASSEIFGGAFF. DNA for the CDR3: TGTGCCAGCAGTGAAATCTTCGGAGGAGCTTTCTTT.